The 27 T cell receptor beta chains in this list originate from one sample, sequenced in a study of blood T cell repertoires in COVID-19. Clones were sequenced by immunoSEQ multiplex PCR, and TCRdb holds only the in-frame ones, with some missing. The sample comprises roughly 170,000 clones, approximately 81% of which are singletons, and about a sixth rests with the top ten. Sequencing was performed on PBMCs or T cells enriched from blood (not recorded which). Receptor source: a man aged 60 to 75 who had recovered from COVID-19.

This clone has just a few counts. The same CDR3 can be traced to other DNA sequences in this sample. The J gene is TRBJ1-2, the V gene TRBV28; possibly TRBD1 for D (5 bases). Germline values: CDR1 MDHEN, CDR2 SYDVKM. The CDR3 extends over 14 amino acids. Deletions cut 5 bases from V and 2 bases from J, with 12 bases between. For the CDR3, the DNA is TGTGCCAGCAGTCGAACAGGACTAAACTATGGCTACACCTTC. The encoded protein is CASSRTGLNYGYTF.

The J gene is TRBJ2-7, the V gene TRBV21-1; the table's D gene call, TRBD1, was not cross checked with the DNA. TRBV21-1 is marked as a pseudogene. The CDR3 length is 16 residues. The CDR3: CASSKFGAPGHYEQYF. The CDR3 bases are TGTGCCAGCAGCAAATTCGGCGCGCCAGGTCACTACGAGCAGTACTTC.

The chain employs TRBV29-1 and TRBJ1-5; D unresolved. The CDR3 extends over 13 amino acids. Germline V gene lookup returns CDR1 SQVTM and CDR2 ANQGSEA. Trimming took off 4 bases at V and 6 bases at J, with 13 bases between the two ends. The CDR3 DNA reads as TGCAGCGTTGGTGGAGGTTTCGGTCAGCCCCAGCATTTT. As protein: CSVGGGFGQPQHF.

The rearrangement joins TRBV2 to TRBJ2-7; 10 bases are a match to TRBD2. V was pared by 2 bases and J by 1 base, with 2 bases of the junction left unmatched. The CDR3 is made up of 15 amino acids. The germline V gene has CDR1 SNHLY and CDR2 FYNNEI. The chain's CDR3 is CASSESLAGSYEQYF. The CDR3 DNA follows: TGTGCCAGCAGTGAATCACTAGCGGGGTCCTACGAGCAGTACTTC.

The chain couples TRBV20-1 to TRBJ2-5; 12 nucleotides line up with TRBD1. Trimming cost V 5 bases and J 10 bases; bases outside gene matches: 5. The length of the CDR3 is 12 residues. CDR1 is DFQATT, CDR2 SNEGSKA, per germline (reference sequence). Here the CDR3 DNA reads TGCAGTGCTGGTGGGACAGGGGGCCGCCAGTACTTC. As protein: CSAGGTGGRQYF.

The chain uses TRBV5-1 and TRBJ2-1, with a possible D match to TRBD1 (5 bases). Deletions cut 0 bases from V and 0 bases from J, with 13 bases between. In germline, CDR1 is SGHRS, CDR2 YFSETQ. The CDR3 totals 17 residues. CDR3 amino acids: CASSLGPQGTSYNEQFF. The CDR3 nucleotides are TGCGCCAGCAGCTTGGGCCCCCAGGGAACCTCCTACAATGAGCAGTTCTTC.

This sequence joins TRBV9 and TRBJ1-1; no firm D call. CDR1 SGDLS and CDR2 YYNGEE come from the germline V gene. V was trimmed by 7 bases and J by 4 bases, leaving 11 bases between them. This CDR3 region has 12 residues. The DNA of the CDR3 is TGTGCCAGCGAGGGAGCGGGCACTGAAGCTTTCTTT. It encodes CASEGAGTEAFF.

The V and J genes are TRBV19 and TRBJ2-1; 12 bases map to TRBD1. The V segment lost 6 bases and the J segment 14 bases; nucleotides outside the gene matches: 5. This CDR3 is built from 12 residues. Germline V gene data show CDR1 as LNHDA and CDR2 as SQIVND (reference sequence). The CDR3 region is CASSRGQGAKFF. CDR3 nucleotides: TGTGCCAGTAGCAGGGGACAGGGGGCCAAGTTCTTC.

The V gene is TRBV6-5, the J gene TRBJ1-5, with D unresolved. The CDR3 is 14 amino acids. V lost 6 bases to trimming and J lost 2 bases, with 11 bases between them. Germline loops: CDR1 MNHEY, CDR2 SVGAGI. The CDR3 reads CASRTNNGNQPQHF. In nucleotides, the CDR3 is TGTGCCAGCAGGACAAACAATGGCAATCAGCCCCAGCATTTT.

V gene TRBV6-2 or TRBV6-3 combines with J gene TRBJ1-4; the match to TRBD1 covers 10 bases. V shed 5 bases and J 6 bases; nucleotides not matched to a gene: 9. This CDR3 is built from 16 residues. Germline-derived CDR1 and CDR2 are MNHEY and SVGEGT. The CDR3 region has the DNA TGTGCCAGCAGTCGCGGGGACAGGGGTACTGATGAAAAACTGTTTTTT. This translates into CASSRGDRGTDEKLFF.

The rearrangement joins TRBV18 to TRBJ2-6; 9 nucleotides agree with TRBD1. V lost 3 bases and J lost 0; bases outside the gene matches: 3. CDR3 size: 17 residues. Germline values: CDR1 KGHSH, CDR2 LQKENI. The CDR3 DNA reads TGTGCCAGCTCACCTGGGGACAGGGCCTCTGGGGCCAACGTCCTGACTTTC. This codes for CASSPGDRASGANVLTF.

V gene TRBV6-5 combines with J gene TRBJ2-7; TRBD2 might be the D (6 bases). Per the germline V gene, CDR1 is MNHEY and CDR2 is SVGAGI. V lost 2 bases to trimming and J lost 0 bases, with 11 bases between them. The CDR3 runs to 15 residues. The CDR3 here is CASSYTRGNSYEQYF. In DNA form, the CDR3 reads TGTGCCAGCAGTTACACACGGGGGAACTCCTACGAGCAGTACTTC.

This chain connects TRBV11-2 to TRBJ2-7, with 11 positions matching TRBD1. The V segment lost 2 bases and the J segment 12 bases; nucleotides outside the gene matches: 3. CDR1 is SGHAT and CDR2 is FQNNGV in the germline V gene. The CDR3 totals 12 residues. In nucleotides, the CDR3 is TGTGCCAGCAGCTTAAACGGACAGGGGGCGTACTTC. Amino acids: CASSLNGQGAYF.

V usage is TRBV6-1 and J usage is TRBJ1-5; D gene ambiguous. The germline gives CDR1 MNHNS, CDR2 SASEGT. The CDR3 consists of 13 residues. In DNA, the CDR3 is TGTGCTGGAGGGCAGTGGAGCAATCAGCCCCAGCATTTT. Its protein product is CAGGQWSNQPQHF.

The chain combines TRBV2 with TRBJ2-7; D gene unclear. Germline CDR1 SNHLY, CDR2 FYNNEI. The CDR3 is 13 amino acids. Between the trimmed V and J ends, which lost 6 bases and 4 bases, there was a span of 13 bases. CDR3 nucleotides: TGTGCCAGCAGCGGTTCCATTTCGTACGAGCAGTACTTC. It is translated as CASSGSISYEQYF. The variable domain in full, with the rest retrieved from reference TRBV2 and TRBJ2-7, is EPEVTQTPSHQVTQMGQEVILRCVPISNHLYFYWYRQILGQKVEFLVSFYNNEISEKSEIFDDQFSVERPDGSNFTLKIRSTKLEDSAMYFCASSGSISYEQYFGPGTRLTVT.

The chain links TRBV19 to TRBJ2-6; 7 bases align to TRBD1. CDR3 length: 18 amino acids. The ends lost 3 bases at V and 2 bases at J; junction bases unmatched: 10. Germline CDR1 reads LNHDA; CDR2 reads SQIVND (reference sequence). The CDR3 sequence is CASSIDRQGNAGANVLTF. The DNA of the CDR3 is TGTGCCAGTAGTATTGACCGACAGGGAAACGCTGGGGCCAACGTCCTGACTTTC.

This clone has just one count. The chain is built from TRBV11-3 and TRBJ2-5, with 10 bases aligning to TRBD1. CDR3 length equals 15 residues. V lost 5 bases, J lost 4 bases, and 7 bases stayed unmatched. Germline CDR1 is SGHNT and CDR2 is YENEEA. The CDR3 DNA sequence: TGTGCCAGCAGCACCGGACAGGGGGTCGGAGAGACCCAGTACTTC. Protein sequence: CASSTGQGVGETQYF.

The rearrangement joins TRBV21-1 to TRBJ2-7; TRBD1, the D gene given by the table, was not confirmed from the DNA. TRBV21-1 has pseudogene status. This CDR3 has 17 residues. CDR3 DNA: TGTGCCAGCAGCATTGACCGCGCAGACCTTAGGGGCTACGAGCAGTACTTC. This sequence encodes CASSIDRADLRGYEQYF.

The gene calls are TRBV6-1 and TRBJ1-2; D is unresolved. Germline loops: CDR1 MNHNS, CDR2 SASEGT. V lost 2 bases and J 4 bases, leaving 8 bases between the germline ends. The CDR3 loop spans 13 amino acids. As DNA, the CDR3 is TGTGCCAGCAGTGAAAAACAGAGCTATGGCTACACCTTC. Its translation is CASSEKQSYGYTF.

CDR3 in amino acids: CASSPQGLYGYTF. The CDR3 DNA reads TGTGCCAGCAGTCCGCAGGGTCTCTATGGCTACACCTTC. The gene calls are TRBV12-3 or TRBV12-4 and TRBJ1-2; possibly TRBD1 for D (5 bases). The CDR3 totals 13 residues. Trimming took off 5 bases at V and 4 bases at J, with 11 bases between the two ends.

This sequence joins TRBV28 and TRBJ2-5; D possibly corresponds to TRBD2 (5 bases). The CDR3 covers 12 residues. The germline CDR1 and CDR2 sequences are MDHEN and SYDVKM. V was cut by 6 bases and J by 4 bases, with 9 bases left in between. As DNA, the CDR3 is TGTGCCAGCAGGGTGGCGGGAGAGACCCAGTACTTC. The encoded protein is CASRVAGETQYF.

This clone was recorded a few times. The chain joins TRBV19 to TRBJ2-5, with TRBD2 identical over 13 bases. The length of the CDR3 is 13 residues. Germline V lookup: CDR1 LNHDA, CDR2 SQIVND (reference sequence). V dropped 9 bases and J dropped 4; count of bases not matched to a gene: 2. The CDR3 loop is CASRLAGGETQYF. CDR3 DNA sequence: TGTGCCAGCAGACTAGCGGGGGGAGAGACCCAGTACTTC.

This clone was recorded a few times. The CDR3 reads CASSLGLLTGGETQYF. The CDR3 DNA follows: TGTGCCAGCAGCTTAGGATTGCTCACAGGGGGAGAGACCCAGTACTTC. J is TRBJ2-5 and V is TRBV11-3; 8 bases fit TRBD1. V gave up 1 base and J gave up 4 bases; unmatched junction bases: 8. Germline CDR1 and CDR2: SGHNT and YENEEA. This CDR3 is built from 16 residues.

The chain uses TRBV29-1 and TRBJ1-1, with D perhaps TRBD1 (5 bases). V lost 4 bases to trimming and J lost 7 bases, with 10 bases between them. Germline lookup yields CDR1 SQVTM and CDR2 ANQGSEA. The CDR3 runs 11 residues. This chain's CDR3 is CSVGDSFEAFF. CDR3 coding DNA: TGCAGCGTTGGAGACAGTTTTGAAGCTTTCTTT.

The chain is built from TRBV11-3 and TRBJ2-2, with 9 bases aligning to TRBD1. Trimming at V came to 3 bases and at J to 7 bases, leaving 3 bases not matched to a gene. The length of the CDR3 is 14 residues. The V gene's germline CDR1 is SGHNT and CDR2 YENEEA. The CDR3 sequence: CASSLGTGFGELFF. The CDR3 DNA reads as TGTGCCAGCAGCTTGGGGACAGGGTTCGGGGAGCTGTTTTTT. Drawing the rest from reference TRBV11-3 and TRBJ2-2, the complete variable domain is EAGVVQSPRYKIIEKKQPVAFWCNPISGHNTLYWYLQNLGQGPELLIRYENEEAVDDSQLPKDRFSAERLKGVDSTLKIQPAELGDSAVYLCASSLGTGFGELFFGEGSRLTVL.

V and J are TRBV4-2 and TRBJ2-3; 15 nucleotides match TRBD2. V was clipped by 1 base and J by 2 bases; unmatched bases: 1. Germline V gene data show CDR1 as LGHNA and CDR2 as YNFKEQ. This CDR3 has 17 amino acids. The CDR3 sequence is CASSQGTSGGATDTQYF. CDR3 nucleotide sequence: TGTGCCAGCAGCCAAGGGACTAGCGGGGGGGCCACAGATACGCAGTATTTT.

V is TRBV19 and J is TRBJ1-5; TRBD1 is a possible D gene (6 bases). CDR1 is LNHDA and CDR2 is SQIVND in the germline V gene (reference sequence). The CDR3 contains 15 residues. The V gene lost 7 bases and the J gene lost 4 bases, with 17 bases spanning the gap. DNA for the CDR3: TGTGCCAGTATGGAGACAGGTTCCACGAATCAGCCCCAGCATTTT. Encoded protein: CASMETGSTNQPQHF.